This TCR beta chain appears in the sequencing data of a study of control samples from healthy donors and cancer patients. Germline V gene lookup returns CDR1 KGHDR and CDR2 SFDVKD. The ends lost 4 bases at V and 2 bases at J; junction bases unmatched: 10. The CDR3 loop spans 17 amino acids. Only in-frame clones appear in the TCRdb table, and some are missing; sequencing was by immunoSEQ multiplex PCR. In the table there are fewer than 70,000 clones, 94% of which are singletons. The chain joins TRBV24-1 to TRBJ1-5; 7 nucleotides line up with TRBD1. The source of this sequence is a man in his thirties or forties in good health. Sequences were obtained from blood. The CDR3 DNA is TGTGCCACCAGTGAGAATCCACAGGGGATAGGCAATCAGCCCCAGCATTTT. It translates to CATSENPQGIGNQPQHF.